A single sample gave rise to the 23 T cell receptor beta chains below, sequenced in a study of blood T cell repertoires in COVID-19. Some clones are missing from TCRdb's copy, which holds only in-frame ones; the method was immunoSEQ multiplex PCR. This sample carries a few hundred thousand clones, nearly 90% of them seen once, and the ten largest clones take about a sixth. Sequencing was performed on peripheral blood. These receptor sequences come from a man aged 50-59 years with COVID-19, enrolled during active disease.

The chain employs TRBV27 and TRBJ2-2; 8 positions agree with TRBD1. Germline-derived CDR1 and CDR2 are MNHEY and SMNVEV (reference sequence). CDR3 length: 15 residues. V was pared by 10 bases and J by 4 bases, with 11 bases of the junction left unmatched. This CDR3 reads CATHRTGIITGELFF. CDR3 DNA: TGTGCCACGCACCGGACAGGGATCATCACCGGGGAGCTGTTTTTT.

This sequence joins TRBV19 and TRBJ2-5; 7 bases line up with TRBD1. TRBJ2-7 explains the end of the DNA better; the J call may be wrong. The CDR3 loop spans 14 amino acids. CDR1 is LNHDA, CDR2 SQIVND, per germline (reference sequence). The CDR3 DNA reads TGTGCCAGTAGTATTGGCAGGGGGAGAGACGAGCAGTACTTC. It codes for CASSIGRGRDEQYF.

The rearrangement uses TRBV5-4 and TRBJ2-3; 8 bases are a match to TRBD1. The CDR3 spans 16 residues. The germline V gene encodes CDR1 SGHNT and CDR2 YYREEE (reference sequence). J gave up 2 bases and V 4 bases, and 9 bases lay outside the gene matches. CDR3 coding DNA: TGTGCCAGCAGCCTTGCGGGACAGGCGTTCACAGATACGCAGTATTTT. Its translation is CASSLAGQAFTDTQYF.

This clone was seen just once. The CDR3 DNA reads as TGCGCCAGCAGCCCTCATCTTACCAACAGGGACGTCGATGGCTACACCTTC. Translating gives CASSPHLTNRDVDGYTF. The V call is TRBV5-1, the J call TRBJ1-2, with D possibly being TRBD1 (6 bases). CDR1 and CDR2 (germline): SGHRS, YFSETQ. This CDR3 has 17 amino acids. Deletions cut 4 bases from V and 6 bases from J, with 25 bases between.

The rearrangement links TRBV19 to TRBJ1-5; D ambiguous. V was trimmed by 2 bases and J by 8 bases, leaving 13 bases between them. Germline V gives CDR1 LNHDA, CDR2 SQIVND (reference sequence). The CDR3 runs 14 residues. In DNA form, the CDR3 reads TGTGCCAGTAGTATAATCGAGGGAACCAAGCCCCAGCATTTT. The encoded protein is CASSIIEGTKPQHF.

The chain recombines TRBV24-1 with TRBJ2-1, with 8 bases aligning to TRBD1. CDR3 size: 16 residues. Trimming at V came to 4 bases and at J to 7 bases, leaving 11 bases not matched to a gene. CDR1 is KGHDR, CDR2 SFDVKD, per germline. The CDR3 region has the DNA TGTGCCACCAGTGACCAGGGACAGGTAGTCCGTAATGAGCAGTTCTTC. Translated, it gives CATSDQGQVVRNEQFF.

This sequence joins TRBV7-8 and TRBJ1-1; weak D call: TRBD1 (5 bases). Germline V gives CDR1 SGHVS, CDR2 FQNEAQ. The CDR3 is 18 residues long. V lost 2 bases and J lost 4, with 23 bases in between. The CDR3 loop reads CASSLNAGHILRGTEAFF. CDR3 DNA: TGTGCCAGCAGCTTAAATGCAGGACATATCCTTCGTGGCACTGAAGCTTTCTTT.

V is TRBV28 and J is TRBJ2-7; possible D gene TRBD1, 5 bases. The CDR3 consists of 12 residues. Germline V gene lookup returns CDR1 MDHEN and CDR2 SYDVKM. V lost 2 bases and J lost 9, with 11 bases in between. Written as DNA, the CDR3 is TGTGCCAGCAGTTTAAGGCAGGGTAGGCAGTACTTC. It encodes CASSLRQGRQYF.

V and J are TRBV10-3 and TRBJ1-2; D call uncertain. In germline, CDR1 is ENHRY, CDR2 SYGVKD. The CDR3 covers 13 residues. V lost 4 bases, J lost 4 bases, and 10 bases lay in between. For the CDR3, the DNA is TGTGCCATCAGTGTAGGCGGAGCCTATGGCTACACCTTC. Amino acid sequence: CAISVGGAYGYTF.

The chain combines TRBV24-1 with TRBJ2-5, with 8 nucleotides matching TRBD1. Germline V CDR1 and CDR2: KGHDR, SFDVKD. The CDR3 runs to 15 residues. J gave up 5 bases and V 3 bases, and 7 bases lay outside the gene matches. CDR3 protein: CATSDPGQGGETQYF. The CDR3 bases are TGTGCCACCAGTGATCCCGGACAGGGTGGGGAGACCCAGTACTTC.

The chain employs TRBV28 and TRBJ1-2, with D unclear. The germline CDR1 and CDR2 sequences are MDHEN and SYDVKM. The ends were cut back, 6 bases at V and 2 bases at J, with 4 bases in the middle. This CDR3 contains 11 residues. The CDR3 bases are TGTGCCAGCAGGGAGAACTATGGCTACACCTTC. Residues: CASRENYGYTF.

V is TRBV11-2 and J is TRBJ2-7, with 8 bases fitting TRBD1. J lost 5 bases, V lost 5 bases, and 8 bases had no gene match. CDR1 is SGHAT, CDR2 FQNNGV, per germline. The CDR3 is made up of 14 amino acids. CDR3 nucleotides: TGTGCCAGCAGCACCGACAGGGGAGGTCACGAGCAGTACTTC. It translates to CASSTDRGGHEQYF.

This clone was observed a few times. This chain uses TRBV6-5 with TRBJ2-7; D is possibly TRBD1 (5 bases). The germline CDR1 and CDR2 sequences are MNHEY and SVGAGI. The CDR3 loop spans 14 amino acids. The ends were cut back, 10 bases at V and 3 bases at J, with 19 bases in the middle. CDR3 region: CATSFGRAGYEQYF. The CDR3 region has the DNA TGTGCCACATCATTCGGCAGGGCAGGCTACGAGCAGTACTTC.

The chain recombines TRBV5-8 with TRBJ1-4; 8 bases fit TRBD1. Germline V gene sequence: CDR1 SGHTS, CDR2 YDEGEE. This CDR3 spans 16 amino acids. V was pared by 4 bases and J by 7 bases, with 12 bases of the junction left unmatched. CDR3 in amino acids: CASSRTGSELSEKLFF. As DNA, the CDR3 is TGTGCCAGCAGCCGGACAGGGTCCGAGTTGTCTGAAAAACTGTTTTTT. Together with reference TRBV5-8 and TRBJ1-4, the CDR3 gives the full variable domain: EAGVTQSPTHLIKTRGQQATLRCSPISGHTSVYWYQQALGLGLQFLLWYDEGEERNRGNFPPRFSGRQFPNYSSELNVNALELEDSALYLCASSRTGSELSEKLFFGSGTQLSVL.

V is TRBV3-1 (or the pseudogene TRBV3-2) and J is TRBJ2-6; 8 bases align to TRBD2. The V gene's germline CDR1 is LGHDT and CDR2 YNNKEL (reference sequence). V lost 3 bases, J lost 0 bases, and 4 bases stayed unmatched. CDR3 length equals 17 residues. Here the CDR3 DNA reads TGTGCCAGCAGCCACGGACTAGCAAACTCTGGGGCCAACGTCCTGACTTTC. Translated, it gives CASSHGLANSGANVLTF.

In this sample, this clone turned up a few times. The chain combines TRBV3-1 (or the pseudogene TRBV3-2) with TRBJ2-7; TRBD2 matches at 10 bases. V was clipped by 2 bases and J by 2 bases; unmatched bases: 3. The germline CDR1 and CDR2 sequences are LGHDT and YNNKEL (reference sequence). The length of the CDR3 is 15 residues. The CDR3 nucleotides are TGTGCCAGCAGCCAACTAGCGGGAGACACCTACGAGCAGTACTTC. It codes for CASSQLAGDTYEQYF.

This clone was found a few times. The J gene is TRBJ2-3, the V gene TRBV21-1; the D call of TRBD1 is as the table states it, not checked on the DNA. TRBV21-1 is noted as a pseudogene. The CDR3 consists of 20 residues. For the CDR3, the DNA is TGTGCCAGCAGCAATAATAATAATACTTCTACCGGGACAGGGGCAGATACGCAGTATTTT. Residues: CASSNNNNTSTGTGADTQYF.

The chain employs TRBV7-9 and TRBJ2-5; tentatively, D is TRBD2 (7 bases). The CDR3 length is 16 residues. V was shortened by 5 bases and J by 5 bases, with 21 bases between the two germline ends. The germline V gene has CDR1 SEHNR and CDR2 FQNEAQ (reference sequence). For the CDR3, the DNA is TGTGCCAGCAGCCCGCGGGTGGGGGGGCCTGGCGAGACCCAGTACTTC. The encoded protein is CASSPRVGGPGETQYF.

This clone was observed a few times. The V gene is TRBV10-1, the J gene TRBJ2-7; weak D call: TRBD1 (6 bases). The length of the CDR3 is 15 residues. Looked up from germline, CDR1 is WNHNN and CDR2 is SYGVQD (reference sequence). Trimming cost V 3 bases and J 0 bases, with 12 bases left between them. The CDR3, as DNA: TGCGCCAGCAGTGACACAGGGACCAGCTCCTACGAGCAGTACTTC. Its translation is CASSDTGTSSYEQYF.

The chain employs TRBV28 and TRBJ2-2; maybe TRBD1 (5 bases). CDR3 length equals 14 residues. Trimming removed 5 bases from V and 1 base from J, with 8 bases in between. Germline V gives CDR1 MDHEN, CDR2 SYDVKM. CDR3 residues: CASSTTGNTGELFF. CDR3 coding DNA: TGTGCCAGCAGTACTACAGGGAACACCGGGGAGCTGTTTTTT.

J is TRBJ1-3 and V is TRBV28; D uncertain. Trimming stripped 8 bases from V and 0 bases from J, with 26 bases between. This CDR3 is 19 amino acids long. CDR1 and CDR2 from the germline V gene are MDHEN and SYDVKM. This CDR3 reads CASASPSFRGKASGNTIYF. The DNA for the CDR3 is TGTGCCAGCGCGTCCCCTTCCTTTCGCGGGAAGGCCTCTGGAAACACCATATATTTT.

This clone was picked up many times. The CDR3 DNA reads as TGTGCCAGCAGTACGGGGGACCTAGCCAAAAACATTCAGTACTTC. It yields the protein CASSTGDLAKNIQYF. The gene calls are TRBV6-8 and TRBJ2-4; D possibly corresponds to TRBD2 (6 bases). Trimming took off 5 bases at V and 0 bases at J, with 11 bases between the two ends. Germline CDR1 reads MNHGY; CDR2 reads SAAAGT. CDR3 size: 15 residues.

The J gene is TRBJ2-5, the V gene TRBV6-5; tentative D call: TRBD2 (8 bases). The CDR3 is 15 residues long. Germline assignment: CDR1 MNHEY and CDR2 SVGAGI. V lost 6 bases, J lost 5 bases, and 19 bases lay in between. CDR3 nucleotide sequence: TGTGCCAGCAGCCAGGGGGTAGCGGGGATCGAGACCCAGTACTTC. This codes for CASSQGVAGIETQYF.